This T cell receptor gamma chain was obtained from a study of intestinal T cells in coeliac disease. Each case's genomic DNA was extracted from ten roughly 5-µm formalin-fixed paraffin-embedded scrolls. The table lists this clone with a count of one. Germline values: CDR1 EGSTGY, CDR2 YDSYTSSV. The CDR3 covers 11 residues. V was clipped by 11 bases and J by 13 bases; unmatched bases: 13. TRG repertoires were amplified with LymphoTrack primers from approximately 0.2 ug of biopsy DNA. TCRdb reanalyzed the multiplex PCR reads using CATT. The table shows 870 or so gamma-chain clones, with around 48% occurring only once.

Specimen: a duodenal biopsy. The TCR was taken from a human donor with celiac disease. The gene calls are TRGV4 and TRGJP1. CDR3: CASLGLLFKIF. CDR3 coding DNA: TGTGCCAGCCTGGGACTGTTGTTCAAGATATTT.